This entry lists 28 T cell receptor beta chains sequenced from one sample in a study of OX40 agonist ivuxolimab in advanced cancers. Assay: immunoSEQ multiplex PCR; the TCRdb copy retains only in-frame clones and omits some. The data show roughly 60,000 clones, around nine tenths seen once. The material sequenced was CD4+ or CD8+ T cells sorted from blood, taken in a trial of the OX40 agonist ivuxolimab. These receptors all come from an adult with an advanced solid tumor such as melanoma, head and neck, liver or kidney cancer.

V and J are TRBV6-6 and TRBJ2-7; D is possibly TRBD1 or TRBD2 (6 bases each). V shed 2 bases and J shed 7 bases, with 18 bases lying between them. The germline V gene has CDR1 MNHNY and CDR2 SVGAGI (reference sequence). The CDR3 consists of 15 residues. The DNA for the CDR3 is TGTGCCAGCAGTTACACGGGGGCCACGGCGGGGGAGCAGTACTTC. It specifies CASSYTGATAGEQYF.

The genes are TRBV5-1 and TRBJ2-3, with D hard to call. The CDR3 length is 16 residues. Trimming stripped 1 base from V and 0 bases from J, with 12 bases between. Germline values: CDR1 SGHRS, CDR2 YFSETQ. CDR3 sequence: CASSLKGSGSTDTQYF. In nucleotides, the CDR3 is TGCGCCAGCAGCTTGAAAGGGTCTGGGAGCACAGATACGCAGTATTTT.

The chain couples TRBV2 to TRBJ1-2; D ambiguous. Germline values: CDR1 SNHLY, CDR2 FYNNEI. Trimming cost V 2 bases and J 5 bases, with 9 bases left between them. This CDR3 spans 13 amino acids. The CDR3 region is CASSEKTTYGYTF. The CDR3 DNA sequence: TGTGCCAGCAGTGAAAAAACGACGTATGGCTACACCTTC. The variable domain in full, completed from reference TRBV2 and TRBJ1-2, reads EPEVTQTPSHQVTQMGQEVILRCVPISNHLYFYWYRQILGQKVEFLVSFYNNEISEKSEIFDDQFSVERPDGSNFTLKIRSTKLEDSAMYFCASSEKTTYGYTFGSGTRLTVV.

The rearrangement links TRBV18 to TRBJ2-5; tentatively, D is TRBD1 (5 bases). CDR1 KGHSH and CDR2 LQKENI come from the germline V gene. V was pared by 1 base and J by 2 bases, with 5 bases between. The CDR3 is 13 amino acids. The CDR3 nucleotides read TGTGCCAGCTCACCACGGACACAAGAGACCCAGTACTTC. Translated: CASSPRTQETQYF.

V and J are TRBV6-1 and TRBJ2-1; the D is unclear. Germline loops: CDR1 MNHNS, CDR2 SASEGT. The V end was cut by 7 bases, the J end by 2 bases, with 9 bases between. The CDR3 covers 13 residues. This chain's CDR3 is CASTGGPYNEQFF. CDR3 coding DNA: TGTGCCAGCACAGGCGGACCCTACAATGAGCAGTTCTTC.

CDR3 protein: CASSTQTSGTYEQYF. CDR3 in DNA: TGTGCCAGCAGCACTCAGACTAGCGGGACCTACGAGCAGTACTTC. The gene calls are TRBV27 and TRBJ2-7, with TRBD2 matching 11 bases. The CDR3 is made up of 15 amino acids. CDR1 and CDR2 (germline): MNHEY, SMNVEV (reference sequence). The V and J ends lost 6 bases and 2 bases, in that order; junction bases with no gene match: 6.

J is TRBJ2-3 and V is TRBV7-6, with D perhaps assigned TRBD1 or TRBD2 (5 bases each). The length of the CDR3 is 13 residues. CDR1 is SGHVS, CDR2 FNYEAQ, per germline. V was cut by 4 bases and J by 5 bases, with 10 bases left in between. CDR3 sequence: CASSSWGIDTQYF. The CDR3 DNA is TGTGCCAGCAGCTCGTGGGGGATAGATACGCAGTATTTT.

The V gene is TRBV9, the J gene TRBJ2-1; D is possibly TRBD2 (6 bases). Trimming stripped 0 bases from V and 6 bases from J, with 19 bases between. The germline CDR1 and CDR2 sequences are SGDLS and YYNGEE. The CDR3 covers 17 residues. The CDR3, as DNA: TGTGCCAGCAGCGTAGCTACGGTTAGCGGAGGGGTCAATGAGCAGTTCTTC. Amino acids: CASSVATVSGGVNEQFF.

The CDR3, as DNA: TGTGCCAGCAGCTGGGGGGACCGCCGGAATAATGAAAAACTGTTTTTT. This codes for CASSWGDRRNNEKLFF. The V call is TRBV7-9, the J call TRBJ1-4; TRBD1 might be the D (5 bases). CDR3 length: 16 amino acids. Between the trimmed V and J ends, which lost 4 bases and 4 bases, there was a span of 16 bases. In germline, CDR1 is SEHNR, CDR2 FQNEAQ (reference sequence). Full variable domain (remainder filled in from reference TRBV7-9 and TRBJ1-4): DTGVSQNPRHKITKRGQNVTFRCDPISEHNRLYWYRQTLGQGPEFLTYFQNEAQLEKSRLLSDRFSAERPKGSFSTLEIQRTEQGDSAMYLCASSWGDRRNNEKLFFGSGTQLSVL.

The chain joins TRBV11-2 to TRBJ2-7, with 7 nucleotides matching TRBD2. From germline, CDR1 is SGHAT and CDR2 FQNNGV. The CDR3 covers 14 residues. Trimming removed 1 base from V and 5 bases from J; junction bases left unmatched: 5. The CDR3 region has the DNA TGTGCCAGCAGCTTAGTGGGACTAAAGCACGAGCAGTACTTC. Translated, it gives CASSLVGLKHEQYF.

The chain uses TRBV19 and TRBJ2-7; D gene uncertain. The V and J ends lost 5 bases and 5 bases respectively, with 10 bases between them. This CDR3 spans 12 amino acids. The germline V gene has CDR1 LNHDA and CDR2 SQIVND (reference sequence). The CDR3, as DNA: TGTGCCAGTAGTTCGGAGTTGAACGAGCAGTACTTC. It yields the protein CASSSELNEQYF.

This clone has only one observation. The chain recombines TRBV10-3 with TRBJ2-3; no clear D gene. Germline V gene data show CDR1 as ENHRY and CDR2 as SYGVKD. V was pared by 0 bases and J by 4 bases, with 11 bases between. The CDR3 runs to 15 residues. DNA for the CDR3: TGTGCCATCAGTGAGTCTGAGGTAGGCCCAGATACGCAGTATTTT. It specifies CAISESEVGPDTQYF.

V and J are TRBV4-2 and TRBJ2-3; TRBD2 matches 8 bases. The J segment lost 3 bases and the V segment lost 4 bases, leaving 9 bases of the junction unmatched. Germline CDR1 is LGHNA and CDR2 is YNFKEQ. This CDR3 has 16 residues. In nucleotides, the CDR3 is TGTGCCAGCAGCCTAGTGGGGGCGGGAGGAACAGATACGCAGTATTTT. It translates to CASSLVGAGGTDTQYF.

The rearrangement uses TRBV19 and TRBJ2-5; TRBD1 matches 8 bases. Germline V gene data show CDR1 as LNHDA and CDR2 as SQIVND (reference sequence). There are 14 residues in the CDR3. J was trimmed by 6 bases and V by 4 bases; bases with no gene match: 7. CDR3 region: CASSTRQGWKTQYF. The CDR3 DNA sequence: TGTGCCAGTAGTACTCGACAGGGGTGGAAGACCCAGTACTTC.

The genes are TRBV7-6 and TRBJ2-2; 13 nucleotides agree with TRBD2. The V gene's germline CDR1 is SGHVS and CDR2 FNYEAQ. The CDR3 sequence is 16 residues long. The V segment lost 1 base and the J segment 8 bases; nucleotides outside the gene matches: 4. The CDR3 bases are TGTGCCAGCAGCTTAGGGACTAGCGGGAGTACGGGGGAGCTGTTTTTT. It codes for CASSLGTSGSTGELFF.

The chain is built from TRBV6-5 and TRBJ2-3, with D possibly being TRBD1 (6 bases). The CDR3 consists of 12 residues. Between the trimmed V and J ends, which lost 5 bases and 7 bases, there was a span of 10 bases. CDR1 is MNHEY and CDR2 is SVGAGI in the germline V gene. The CDR3 DNA follows: TGTGCCAGCAGTGGCCAGGGGTATACGCAGTATTTT. This codes for CASSGQGYTQYF.

This rearrangement joins TRBV15 to TRBJ2-2; D unresolved. Per germline, CDR1 LNHNV and CDR2 YYDKDF (reference sequence). The CDR3 is 13 residues long. Trimming removed 0 bases from V and 7 bases from J, with 6 bases in between. For the CDR3, the DNA is TGTGCCACCAGCAGAGATCTGGTCGGGGAGCTGTTTTTT. Translating gives CATSRDLVGELFF.

V and J are TRBV27 and TRBJ1-5, with D maybe TRBD1 (5 bases). V shed 5 bases and J shed 4 bases, with 12 bases lying between them. The CDR3 sequence is 14 residues long. Germline-derived CDR1 and CDR2 are MNHEY and SMNVEV (reference sequence). The CDR3 coding sequence is TGTGCCAGCAGTACCCCGGGGCGGAATCAGCCCCAGCATTTT. Its translation: CASSTPGRNQPQHF.

This clone was observed a single time. This chain uses TRBV2 with TRBJ2-2; 10 bases line up with TRBD1. This CDR3 spans 15 amino acids. With V trimmed by 6 bases and J by 0 bases, 1 base remained unmatched. Germline assignment: CDR1 SNHLY and CDR2 FYNNEI. The CDR3 nucleotides read TGTGCCAGCAGGACAGGGGGCCCGAACACCGGGGAGCTGTTTTTT. Translation: CASRTGGPNTGELFF.

The table lists this clone with a count of one. The chain joins TRBV4-1 to TRBJ1-2; a weak D match, TRBD1 (6 bases). The length of the CDR3 is 13 residues. Germline-derived CDR1 and CDR2 are MGHRA and YSYEKL. The V end lost 0 bases, the J end lost 8 bases, and 10 bases lay between the germline ends. This chain's CDR3 is CASSQDGGSGYTF. The CDR3 DNA reads TGCGCCAGCAGCCAAGATGGGGGCTCCGGCTACACCTTC.

This clone has a handful of counts. The gene calls are TRBV14 and TRBJ2-2, with a tentative D call TRBD2 (5 bases). The CDR3 spans 17 residues. The germline V and J ends were trimmed by 0 bases and 6 bases, with 17 bases remaining between them. Germline CDR1 and CDR2: SGHDN and FVKESK. CDR3 nucleotide sequence: TGTGCCAGCAGCCAAGATCCCATGACGGGGATCGCCGGGGAGCTGTTTTTT. Its protein product is CASSQDPMTGIAGELFF.

In DNA form, the CDR3 reads TGTGCCAGCAGCATCACACTCACAGGGGTCGAGCAGTACTTC. Protein: CASSITLTGVEQYF. The chain recombines TRBV21-1 with TRBJ2-7; the table names TRBD1, a call not compared with the DNA. TRBV21-1 is tagged as a pseudogene. The CDR3 consists of 14 residues.

This clone was seen just once. The chain couples TRBV4-1 to TRBJ2-1, with TRBD2 matching over 8 bases. The germline CDR1 and CDR2 sequences are MGHRA and YSYEKL. The CDR3 contains 19 residues. J gave up 4 bases and V 2 bases, and 16 bases lay outside the gene matches. This CDR3 reads CASSQTTAGGVGTYNEQFF. CDR3 bases: TGCGCCAGCAGCCAAACTACGGCGGGGGGCGTGGGCACATACAATGAGCAGTTCTTC.

This chain links TRBV7-2 with TRBJ1-1; D gene unclear. This CDR3 is built from 13 residues. CDR1 is SGHTA and CDR2 is FQGNSA in the germline V gene. The germline V and J ends were trimmed by 5 bases and 4 bases, with 11 bases remaining between them. CDR3 in amino acids: CASSKGRVTEAFF. CDR3 in DNA: TGTGCCAGCAGCAAGGGAAGGGTCACTGAAGCTTTCTTT. The full variable domain, with the rest looked up from reference TRBV7-2 and TRBJ1-1, is GAGVSQSPSNKVTEKGKDVELRCDPISGHTALYWYRQSLGQGLEFLIYFQGNSAPDKSGLPSDRFSAERTGGSVSTLTIQRTQQEDSAVYLCASSKGRVTEAFFGQGTRLTVV.

V is TRBV6-6 and J is TRBJ2-3; D is undetermined. This CDR3 is 15 amino acids long. V was shortened by 7 bases and J by 0 bases, with 14 bases between the two germline ends. CDR1 is MNHNY and CDR2 is SVGAGI in the germline V gene (reference sequence). The CDR3 DNA is TGTGCCAGCACCCCTCGATGGGCCAGCACAGATACGCAGTATTTT. Residues: CASTPRWASTDTQYF.

A single count supports this clone. V usage is TRBV19 and J usage is TRBJ1-1; 10 bases map to TRBD1. In germline, CDR1 is LNHDA, CDR2 SQIVND (reference sequence). J was trimmed by 3 bases and V by 6 bases; bases with no gene match: 4. The CDR3 contains 14 residues. The CDR3 DNA reads TGTGCCAGTAGCCGGGACAGGGGAGACACTGAAGCTTTCTTT. Its protein is CASSRDRGDTEAFF.

This chain connects TRBV11-2 to TRBJ2-5, with D perhaps matching TRBD1 (6 bases). The CDR3 covers 14 residues. Between the trimmed V and J ends, which lost 5 bases and 3 bases, there was a span of 13 bases. In germline, CDR1 is SGHAT, CDR2 FQNNGV. CDR3 coding DNA: TGTGCCAGCAGCCCCTGGACAGATGAAGAGACCCAGTACTTC. It translates to CASSPWTDEETQYF.

V gene TRBV5-1 combines with J gene TRBJ2-7, with a possible D match to TRBD1 (6 bases). Germline V lookup: CDR1 SGHRS, CDR2 YFSETQ. V was shortened by 0 bases and J by 2 bases, with 9 bases between the two germline ends. This CDR3 has 14 amino acids. DNA of the CDR3: TGCGCCAGCAGCTTGGAGACAGGACCCTACGAGCAGTACTTC. Amino acids: CASSLETGPYEQYF.